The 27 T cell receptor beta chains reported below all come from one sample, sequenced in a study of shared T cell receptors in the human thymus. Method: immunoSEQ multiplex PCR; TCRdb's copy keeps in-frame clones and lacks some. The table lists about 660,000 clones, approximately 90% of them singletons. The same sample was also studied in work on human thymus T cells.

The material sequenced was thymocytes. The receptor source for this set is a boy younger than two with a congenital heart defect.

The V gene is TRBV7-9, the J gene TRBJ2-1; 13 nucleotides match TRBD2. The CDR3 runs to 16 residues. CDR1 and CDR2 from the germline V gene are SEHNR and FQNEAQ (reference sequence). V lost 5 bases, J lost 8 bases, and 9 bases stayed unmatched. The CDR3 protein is CASSPGTSGTTDEQFF. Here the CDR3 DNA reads TGTGCCAGCAGCCCAGGGACTAGCGGGACTACAGATGAGCAGTTCTTC.

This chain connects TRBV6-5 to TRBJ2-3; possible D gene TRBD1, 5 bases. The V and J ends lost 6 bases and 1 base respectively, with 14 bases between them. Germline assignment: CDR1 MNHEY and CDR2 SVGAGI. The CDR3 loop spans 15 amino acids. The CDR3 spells CASSLWGGGTDTQYF. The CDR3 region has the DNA TGTGCCAGCAGCTTATGGGGCGGAGGCACAGATACGCAGTATTTT.

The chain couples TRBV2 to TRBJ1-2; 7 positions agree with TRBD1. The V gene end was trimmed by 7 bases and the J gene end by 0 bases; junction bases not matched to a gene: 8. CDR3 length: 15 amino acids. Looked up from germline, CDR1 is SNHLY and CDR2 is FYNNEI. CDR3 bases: TGTGCCAGCACCGAGGGACAGCCGGCTAACTATGGCTACACCTTC. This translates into CASTEGQPANYGYTF.

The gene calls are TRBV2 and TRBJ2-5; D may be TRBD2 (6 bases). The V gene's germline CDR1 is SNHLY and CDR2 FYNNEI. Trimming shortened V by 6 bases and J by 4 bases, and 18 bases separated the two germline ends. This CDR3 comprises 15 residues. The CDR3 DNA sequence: TGTGCCAGCAGATCCCTGTCTAGGAGGGGAGAGACCCAGTACTTC. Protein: CASRSLSRRGETQYF.

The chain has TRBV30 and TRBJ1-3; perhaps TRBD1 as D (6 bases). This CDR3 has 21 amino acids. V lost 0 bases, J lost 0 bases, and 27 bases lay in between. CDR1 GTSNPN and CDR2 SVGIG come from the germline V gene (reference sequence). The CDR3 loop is CAWSVPSSDKKTGCSGNTIYF. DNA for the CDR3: TGTGCCTGGAGTGTCCCCTCGTCCGATAAAAAGACAGGATGCTCTGGAAACACCATATATTTT.

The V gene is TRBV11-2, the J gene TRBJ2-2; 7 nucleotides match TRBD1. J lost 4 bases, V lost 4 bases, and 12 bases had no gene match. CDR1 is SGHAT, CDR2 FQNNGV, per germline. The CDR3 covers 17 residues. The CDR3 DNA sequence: TGTGCCAGCAGCTCCCTGAGGGGGCCTCCCAGCACCGGGGAGCTGTTTTTT. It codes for CASSSLRGPPSTGELFF.

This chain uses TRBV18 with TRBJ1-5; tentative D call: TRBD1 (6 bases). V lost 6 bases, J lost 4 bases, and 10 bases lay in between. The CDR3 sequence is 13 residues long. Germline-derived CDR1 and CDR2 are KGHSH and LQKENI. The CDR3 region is CASSHDRNQPQHF. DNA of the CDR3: TGTGCCAGCTCCCATGACAGGAATCAGCCCCAGCATTTT.

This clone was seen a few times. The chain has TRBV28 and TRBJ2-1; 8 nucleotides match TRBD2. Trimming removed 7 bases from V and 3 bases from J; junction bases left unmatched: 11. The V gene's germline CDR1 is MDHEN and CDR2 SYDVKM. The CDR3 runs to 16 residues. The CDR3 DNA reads TGTGCCAGCACCTTCATAGCGGGACCCGTCTACAATGAGCAGTTCTTC. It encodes CASTFIAGPVYNEQFF.

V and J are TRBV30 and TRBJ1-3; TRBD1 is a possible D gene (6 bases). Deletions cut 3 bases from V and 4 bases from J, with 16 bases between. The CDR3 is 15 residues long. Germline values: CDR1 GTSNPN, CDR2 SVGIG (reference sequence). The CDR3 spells CAWRSTGRGGNTIYF. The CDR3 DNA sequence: TGTGCCTGGAGATCAACAGGGAGGGGCGGAAACACCATATATTTT.

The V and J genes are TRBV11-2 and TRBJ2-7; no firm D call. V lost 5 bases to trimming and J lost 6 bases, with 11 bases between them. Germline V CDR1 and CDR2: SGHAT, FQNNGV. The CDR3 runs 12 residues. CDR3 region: CASSPLGPEQYF. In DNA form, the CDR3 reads TGTGCCAGCAGCCCCCTTGGGCCCGAGCAGTACTTC. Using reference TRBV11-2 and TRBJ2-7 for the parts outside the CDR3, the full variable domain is EAGVAQSPRYKIIEKRQSVAFWCNPISGHATLYWYQQILGQGPKLLIQFQNNGVVDDSQLPKDRFSAERLKGVDSTLKIQPAKLEDSAVYLCASSPLGPEQYFGPGTRLTVT.

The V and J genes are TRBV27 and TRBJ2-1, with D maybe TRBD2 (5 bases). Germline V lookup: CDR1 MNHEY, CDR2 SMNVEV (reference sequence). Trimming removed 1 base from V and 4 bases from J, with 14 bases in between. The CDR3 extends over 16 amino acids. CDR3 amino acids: CASSLWSGLRYNEQFF. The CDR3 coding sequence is TGTGCCAGCAGTTTATGGTCGGGGTTGCGGTACAATGAGCAGTTCTTC.

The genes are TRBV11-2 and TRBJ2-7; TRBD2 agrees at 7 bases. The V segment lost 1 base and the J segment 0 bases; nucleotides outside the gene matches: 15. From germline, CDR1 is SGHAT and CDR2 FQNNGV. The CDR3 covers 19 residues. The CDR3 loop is CASSLVVERRTRSSYEQYF. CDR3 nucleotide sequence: TGTGCCAGCAGCTTAGTAGTTGAACGTCGGACTAGGAGCTCCTACGAGCAGTACTTC.

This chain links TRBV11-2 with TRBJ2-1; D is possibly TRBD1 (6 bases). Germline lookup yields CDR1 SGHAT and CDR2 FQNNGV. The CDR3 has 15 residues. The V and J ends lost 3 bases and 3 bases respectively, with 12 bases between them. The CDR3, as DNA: TGTGCCAGCAGCTTGGCGGACAGCGACTACAATGAGCAGTTCTTC. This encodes CASSLADSDYNEQFF.

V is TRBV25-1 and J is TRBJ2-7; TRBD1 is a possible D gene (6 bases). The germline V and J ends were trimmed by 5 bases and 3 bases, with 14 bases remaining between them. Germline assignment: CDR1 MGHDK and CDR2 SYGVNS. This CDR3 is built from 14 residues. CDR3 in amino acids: CASSPRDTYYEQYF. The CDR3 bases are TGTGCCAGCAGTCCCCGGGACACGTACTACGAGCAGTACTTC.

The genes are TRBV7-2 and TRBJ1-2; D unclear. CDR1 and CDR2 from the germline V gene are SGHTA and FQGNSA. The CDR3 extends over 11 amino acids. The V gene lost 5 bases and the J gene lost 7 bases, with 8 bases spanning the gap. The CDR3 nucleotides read TGTGCCAGCAGCAACGACACTGGCTACACCTTC. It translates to CASSNDTGYTF.

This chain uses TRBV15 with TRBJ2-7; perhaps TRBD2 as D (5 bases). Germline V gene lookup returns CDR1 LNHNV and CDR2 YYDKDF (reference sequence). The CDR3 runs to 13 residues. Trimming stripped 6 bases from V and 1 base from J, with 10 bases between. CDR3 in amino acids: CATSRGTSYEQYF. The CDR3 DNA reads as TGTGCCACCAGTCGGGGTACGTCCTACGAGCAGTACTTC.

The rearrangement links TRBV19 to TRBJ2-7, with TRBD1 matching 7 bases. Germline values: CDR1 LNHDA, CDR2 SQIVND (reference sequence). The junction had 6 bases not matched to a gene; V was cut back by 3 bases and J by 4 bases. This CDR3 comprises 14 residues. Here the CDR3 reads CASSIRQGFYEQYF. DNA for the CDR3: TGTGCCAGTAGTATCAGACAGGGATTTTACGAGCAGTACTTC.

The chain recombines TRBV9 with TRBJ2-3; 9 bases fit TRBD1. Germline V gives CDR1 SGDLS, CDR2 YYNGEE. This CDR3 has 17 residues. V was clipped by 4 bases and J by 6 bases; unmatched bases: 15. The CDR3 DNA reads TGTGCCAGCAGCCCCGGACAGGGGAGGAACGGGGGGGATACGCAGTATTTT. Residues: CASSPGQGRNGGDTQYF. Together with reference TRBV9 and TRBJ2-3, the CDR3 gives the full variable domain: DSGVTQTPKHLITATGQRVTLRCSPRSGDLSVYWYQQSLDQGLQFLIQYYNGEERAKGNILERFSAQQFPDLHSELNLSSLELGDSALYFCASSPGQGRNGGDTQYFGPGTRLTVL.

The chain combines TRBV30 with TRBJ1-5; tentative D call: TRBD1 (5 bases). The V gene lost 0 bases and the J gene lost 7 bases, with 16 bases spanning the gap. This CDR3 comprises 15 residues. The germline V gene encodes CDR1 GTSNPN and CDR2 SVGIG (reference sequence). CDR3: CAWSVVGEHGQPQHF. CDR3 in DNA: TGTGCCTGGAGTGTAGTAGGGGAACACGGGCAGCCCCAGCATTTT.

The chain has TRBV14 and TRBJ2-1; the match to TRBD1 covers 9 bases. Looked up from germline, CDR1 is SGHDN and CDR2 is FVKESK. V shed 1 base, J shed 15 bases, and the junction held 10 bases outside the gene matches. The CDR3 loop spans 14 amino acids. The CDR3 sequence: CASSQARSGQGPFF. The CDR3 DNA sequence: TGTGCCAGCAGCCAAGCGAGATCTGGACAGGGGCCGTTCTTC.

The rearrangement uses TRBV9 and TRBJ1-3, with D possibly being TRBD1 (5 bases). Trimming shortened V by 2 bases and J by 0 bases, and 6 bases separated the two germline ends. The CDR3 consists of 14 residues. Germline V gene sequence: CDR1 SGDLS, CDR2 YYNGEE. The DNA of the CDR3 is TGTGCCAGCAGCGTGGGGCACTCTGGAAACACCATATATTTT. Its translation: CASSVGHSGNTIYF.

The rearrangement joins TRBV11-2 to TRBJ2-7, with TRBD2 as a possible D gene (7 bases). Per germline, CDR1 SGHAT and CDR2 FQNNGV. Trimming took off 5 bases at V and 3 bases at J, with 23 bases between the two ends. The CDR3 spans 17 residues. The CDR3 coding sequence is TGTGCCAGCAGCCAGAAAAATAGGGGGGGGCAAGGCTACGAGCAGTACTTC. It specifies CASSQKNRGGQGYEQYF. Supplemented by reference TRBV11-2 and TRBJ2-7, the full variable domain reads EAGVAQSPRYKIIEKRQSVAFWCNPISGHATLYWYQQILGQGPKLLIQFQNNGVVDDSQLPKDRFSAERLKGVDSTLKIQPAKLEDSAVYLCASSQKNRGGQGYEQYFGPGTRLTVT.

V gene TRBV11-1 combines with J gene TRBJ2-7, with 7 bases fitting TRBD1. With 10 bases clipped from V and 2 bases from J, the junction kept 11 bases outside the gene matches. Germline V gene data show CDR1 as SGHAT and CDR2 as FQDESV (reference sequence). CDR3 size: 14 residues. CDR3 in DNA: TGTGCCACCAGACCCTGGGACAGCACCTACGAGCAGTACTTC. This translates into CATRPWDSTYEQYF.

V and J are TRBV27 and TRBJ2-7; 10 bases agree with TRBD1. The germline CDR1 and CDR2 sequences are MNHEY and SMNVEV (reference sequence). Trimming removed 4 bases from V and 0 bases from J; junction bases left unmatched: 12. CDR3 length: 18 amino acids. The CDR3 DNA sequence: TGTGCCAGCAGTTCCCGAAGGACAGGGGGTCACTCCTCCTACGAGCAGTACTTC. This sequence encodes CASSSRRTGGHSSYEQYF.

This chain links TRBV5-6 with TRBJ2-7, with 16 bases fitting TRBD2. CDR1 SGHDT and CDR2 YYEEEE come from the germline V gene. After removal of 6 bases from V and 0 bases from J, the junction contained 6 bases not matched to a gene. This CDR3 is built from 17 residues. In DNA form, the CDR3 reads TGTGCCAGCAACAGAGGGACTAGCGGGGGGGACTCCTACGAGCAGTACTTC. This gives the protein CASNRGTSGGDSYEQYF.

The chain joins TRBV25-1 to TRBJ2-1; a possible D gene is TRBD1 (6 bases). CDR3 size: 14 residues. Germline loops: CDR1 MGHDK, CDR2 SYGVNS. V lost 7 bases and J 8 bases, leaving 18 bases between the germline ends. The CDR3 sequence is CASKGGHGGDEQFF. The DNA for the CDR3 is TGTGCCAGCAAAGGGGGACATGGTGGGGATGAGCAGTTCTTC.

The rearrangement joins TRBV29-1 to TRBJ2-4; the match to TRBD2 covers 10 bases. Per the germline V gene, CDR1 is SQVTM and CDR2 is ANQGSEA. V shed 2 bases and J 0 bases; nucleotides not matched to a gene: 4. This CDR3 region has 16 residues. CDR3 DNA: TGCAGCGTTGAAACTAGCGGGACGGTAGCCAAAAACATTCAGTACTTC. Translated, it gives CSVETSGTVAKNIQYF.